These 14 T cell receptor beta chains came from one sample sequenced in a study of CD8+CD57+ T cells in acquired aplastic anemia. Sequencing involved patients with CD8+CD57+ cell expansion previously shown by flow cytometry. Genomic DNA constituted the template upon which TCR beta VDJ and CDR3 profiling was performed. MiXCR, applied by TCRdb to the reads, yields one record per CDR3 protein. The sample shows roughly 250,000 distinct CDR3 sequences, approximately 45% of them seen only once. Sequencing input: sorted CD4+, CD8+, or CD8+CD57+ T cells (not recorded which) from PBMCs. These receptors came from a human donor with aplastic anemia.

In its sample, this clonotype was seen many times. The chain couples TRBV29-1 to TRBJ2-5; 9 bases fit TRBD1. The CDR3 spans 14 residues. CDR1 and CDR2 from the germline V gene are SQVTM and ANQGSEA. Trimming at V came to 5 bases and at J to 5 bases, leaving 9 bases not matched to a gene. This CDR3 is CSVYTQDRGETQYF. CDR3 DNA: TGCAGCGTTTACACCCAGGACAGGGGTGAGACCCAGTACTTC.

The V call is TRBV2, the J call TRBJ1-6; the D gene is possibly TRBD1 (5 bases). Germline CDR1 and CDR2: SNHLY and FYNNEI. V lost 11 bases and J lost 4, with 12 bases in between. The CDR3 consists of 13 residues. CDR3 sequence: CADQRQYNSPLHF. In DNA form, the CDR3 reads TGTGCCGATCAGAGACAGTATAATTCACCCCTCCACTTT.

This clonotype was detected once. This sequence joins TRBV2 and TRBJ1-6; D remains unclear. The CDR3 is made up of 15 amino acids. The V and J ends lost 5 bases and 6 bases respectively, with 14 bases between them. The germline gives CDR1 SNHLY, CDR2 FYNNEI. The CDR3 DNA reads TGTGCCAGCAGTTTACGAGGCAGCCCTAATTCACCCCTCCACTTT. Its protein is CASSLRGSPNSPLHF.

CDR3 amino acids: CSVRTGETNTEAFF. In DNA form, the CDR3 reads TGCAGTGTTAGGACGGGGGAGACAAACACTGAAGCTTTCTTT. V gene TRBV20-1 combines with J gene TRBJ1-1; D may be TRBD1 (5 bases). Germline V gene lookup returns CDR1 DFQATT and CDR2 SNEGSKA (reference sequence). The CDR3 loop spans 14 amino acids. Trimming stripped 7 bases from V and 2 bases from J, with 17 bases between.

This clonotype came up many times. The CDR3 region has the DNA TGTGCCAGCAGCTTAGGTACAAACACTGAAGCTTTCTTT. Translating it yields CASSLGTNTEAFF. This chain links TRBV7-9 with TRBJ1-1; the D is unclear. The CDR3 extends over 13 amino acids. The germline V gene encodes CDR1 SEHNR and CDR2 FQNEAQ (reference sequence). V was clipped by 1 base and J by 2 bases, with 5 bases between them.

This clonotype has at least ten counts. The chain uses TRBV9 and TRBJ1-2; 7 positions match TRBD1. V was pared by 3 bases and J by 2 bases, with 4 bases of the junction left unmatched. This CDR3 has 14 amino acids. Germline values: CDR1 SGDLS, CDR2 YYNGEE. The CDR3 sequence: CASSETDRNYGYTF. The CDR3 coding sequence is TGTGCCAGCAGCGAGACGGACAGGAACTATGGCTACACCTTC. Using reference TRBV9 and TRBJ1-2 for the parts outside the CDR3, the full variable domain is DSGVTQTPKHLITATGQRVTLRCSPRSGDLSVYWYQQSLDQGLQFLIQYYNGEERAKGNILERFSAQQFPDLHSELNLSSLELGDSALYFCASSETDRNYGYTFGSGTRLTVV.

The V call is TRBV15, the J call TRBJ2-2; D is possibly TRBD1 (6 bases). Trimming cost V 0 bases and J 3 bases, with 11 bases left between them. Germline values: CDR1 LNHNV, CDR2 YYDKDF (reference sequence). This CDR3 has 16 amino acids. The CDR3 spells CATSRDHEGDTGELFF. CDR3 DNA sequence: TGTGCCACCAGCAGAGATCATGAGGGGGACACCGGGGAGCTGTTTTTT.

The chain uses TRBV11-2 and TRBJ2-7; no definite D call. The length of the CDR3 is 15 residues. Trimming pared 0 bases from V and 5 bases from J, leaving 14 bases between. The germline CDR1 and CDR2 sequences are SGHAT and FQNNGV. The CDR3 loop is CASSLDRGNKDEQYF. CDR3 coding DNA: TGTGCCAGCAGCTTAGATAGAGGCAACAAGGACGAGCAGTACTTC. Using reference TRBV11-2 and TRBJ2-7 for the parts outside the CDR3, the full variable domain is EAGVAQSPRYKIIEKRQSVAFWCNPISGHATLYWYQQILGQGPKLLIQFQNNGVVDDSQLPKDRFSAERLKGVDSTLKIQPAKLEDSAVYLCASSLDRGNKDEQYFGPGTRLTVT.

This clonotype was observed many times. The chain combines TRBV7-9 with TRBJ2-7, with D perhaps TRBD1 or TRBD2 (6 bases each). Germline CDR1 is SEHNR and CDR2 is FQNEAQ (reference sequence). The V end lost 3 bases, the J end lost 2 bases, and 8 bases lay between the germline ends. The CDR3 spans 13 residues. CDR3 nucleotide sequence: TGTGCCAGCAGCTTGCGGGACACCTACGAGCAGTACTTC. It is translated as CASSLRDTYEQYF.

This rearrangement joins TRBV7-2 to TRBJ1-2, with 7 positions matching TRBD1. The germline CDR1 and CDR2 sequences are SGHTA and FQGNSA. Unmatched junction bases numbered 9, after V lost 5 bases and J lost 6 bases. CDR3 size: 14 residues. The CDR3 sequence is CASSVPQGTDGYTF. DNA of the CDR3: TGTGCCAGCAGCGTCCCACAGGGGACCGATGGCTACACCTTC. The whole variable domain, remainder taken from reference TRBV7-2 and TRBJ1-2, is GAGVSQSPSNKVTEKGKDVELRCDPISGHTALYWYRQSLGQGLEFLIYFQGNSAPDKSGLPSDRFSAERTGGSVSTLTIQRTQQEDSAVYLCASSVPQGTDGYTFGSGTRLTVV.

V usage is TRBV20-1 and J usage is TRBJ2-7; 8 positions agree with TRBD1. This CDR3 has 16 amino acids. In germline, CDR1 is DFQATT, CDR2 SNEGSKA (reference sequence). The V and J ends lost 1 base and 4 bases, in that order; junction bases with no gene match: 12. CDR3 sequence (DNA): TGCAGTGCTAGAGTCTACGGACAGGGAGATTGGTACGAGCAGTACTTC. As protein: CSARVYGQGDWYEQYF.

In its sample, this clonotype was seen a few times. The rearrangement uses TRBV2 and TRBJ2-5, with a possible D match to TRBD1 (6 bases). Germline V CDR1 and CDR2: SNHLY, FYNNEI. Trimming pared 6 bases from V and 4 bases from J, leaving 12 bases between. The CDR3 contains 13 residues. The DNA for the CDR3 is TGTGCCAGCAGCATAGGACAGCGAGAGACCCAGTACTTC. This codes for CASSIGQRETQYF.

The V gene is TRBV9, the J gene TRBJ2-2; D is undetermined. This CDR3 has 14 residues. Deletions cut 4 bases from V and 2 bases from J, with 9 bases between. Per germline, CDR1 SGDLS and CDR2 YYNGEE. The CDR3 DNA follows: TGTGCCAGCAGCTTGACAATTAACACCGGGGAGCTGTTTTTT. Translated: CASSLTINTGELFF.

This clonotype was observed at least ten times. J is TRBJ1-3 and V is TRBV20-1; D unresolved. This CDR3 spans 13 amino acids. Germline V gene sequence: CDR1 DFQATT, CDR2 SNEGSKA (reference sequence). The V end was cut by 5 bases, the J end by 0 bases, with 8 bases between. CDR3 DNA sequence: TGCAGTGCTCCGTCAAGCTCTGGAAACACCATATATTTT. The encoded protein is CSAPSSSGNTIYF.